The entry below describes one T cell receptor (beta chain). It was RNA transcripts that yielded the amplified TCR beta CDR3 regions. HTBI primers were the set used in a first-round RT-PCR of the TCR CDR3. TCRdb itself ran the multiplex PCR reads through MiXCR, one entry per CDR3 protein. The data show about 260,000 distinct CDR3 sequences, with about 16% seen just once and 28% held by the top ten. The ends lost 6 bases at V and 7 bases at J; junction bases unmatched: 26. The CDR3 is made up of 19 amino acids. CDR1 and CDR2 (germline): MNHNS, SASEGT. These data come from a study of T cells in Graves' hyperthyroidism and ophthalmopathy.

Sequenced sample: blood. This clonotype was obtained from a woman aged 18 to 35 with Graves' ophthalmopathy. The chain employs TRBV6-1 and TRBJ1-1, with 7 positions matching TRBD1. As DNA, the CDR3 is TGTGCCAGCAGCCCAACTGGACAGGTCTACGAGCAGGGGGTGGGTGAAGCTTTCTTT. Its translation is CASSPTGQVYEQGVGEAFF.